The 32 T cell receptor beta chains given below trace back to one sample, sequenced in a study of control samples from healthy donors and cancer patients. The table came from immunoSEQ multiplex PCR; TCRdb's copy has only in-frame clones and leaves some out. The data show 150,000 or so clones, around 88% seen once. Sequencing input: blood. These receptors were collected from a man younger than 35 in good health.

CDR3 loop: CASSDLPMGQGYTEAFF. As DNA, the CDR3 is TGTGCCAGCAGTGACCTACCAATGGGACAGGGGTACACTGAAGCTTTCTTT. The rearrangement joins TRBV6-4 to TRBJ1-1; 10 positions match TRBD1. Unmatched junction bases numbered 9, after V lost 2 bases and J lost 3 bases. CDR1 and CDR2 from the germline V gene are MRHNA and SNTAGT. This CDR3 spans 17 amino acids.

The V call is TRBV30, the J call TRBJ2-2; TRBD2 agrees at 8 bases. The CDR3 length is 15 residues. Unmatched junction bases numbered 11, after V lost 5 bases and J lost 6 bases. In germline, CDR1 is GTSNPN, CDR2 SVGIG (reference sequence). CDR3 amino acids: CAWSHRGGPAGELFF. As DNA, the CDR3 is TGTGCCTGGTCTCACCGCGGGGGGCCGGCCGGGGAGCTGTTTTTT.

The chain couples TRBV28 to TRBJ2-5, with D perhaps matching TRBD1 or TRBD2 (5 bases each). CDR3 size: 17 residues. V dropped 2 bases and J dropped 1 base, with 17 bases sitting between them. CDR1 and CDR2 from the germline V gene are MDHEN and SYDVKM. Written as DNA, the CDR3 is TGTGCCAGCAGTTTACGGGGCGTGTTATCAGCCCAAGAGACCCAGTACTTC. Amino acid sequence: CASSLRGVLSAQETQYF.

J is TRBJ1-1 and V is TRBV19; 7 bases match TRBD1. Germline V gene sequence: CDR1 LNHDA, CDR2 SQIVND (reference sequence). The CDR3 has 14 amino acids. The trim removed 5 bases at V and 0 bases at J, leaving 3 bases unmatched. This CDR3 reads CASSPGTVNTEAFF. The CDR3 coding sequence is TGTGCCAGTAGTCCCGGGACAGTGAACACTGAAGCTTTCTTT. Looking up the rest from reference TRBV19 and TRBJ1-1 gives the full variable domain: DGGITQSPKYLFRKEGQNVTLSCEQNLNHDAMYWYRQDPGQGLRLIYYSQIVNDFQKGDIAEGYSVSREKKESFPLTVTSAQKNPTAFYLCASSPGTVNTEAFFGQGTRLTVV.

The chain combines TRBV7-8 with TRBJ2-1; D is undetermined. This CDR3 comprises 15 residues. Germline V lookup: CDR1 SGHVS, CDR2 FQNEAQ. Trimming shortened V by 1 base and J by 2 bases, and 9 bases separated the two germline ends. CDR3 bases: TGTGCCAGCAGCTTAGTTAACCGAGCCTACAATGAGCAGTTCTTC. Encoded protein: CASSLVNRAYNEQFF.

This clone showed up just once. The rearrangement joins TRBV23-1 to TRBJ1-5; 8 bases align to TRBD1. TRBV23-1 is marked as an open reading frame, function uncertain. The CDR3 totals 20 residues. V lost 0 bases to trimming and J lost 0 bases; unmatched junction nucleotides: 13. The CDR3 loop is CASSQSLRCRTGFSNQPQHF. For the CDR3, the DNA is TGCGCCAGCAGTCAATCCCTTCGGTGCCGGACAGGGTTTAGCAATCAGCCCCAGCATTTT.

The V and J genes are TRBV19 and TRBJ1-1; possibly TRBD1 for D (5 bases). V was pared by 7 bases and J by 3 bases, with 15 bases between. CDR3 length: 14 residues. Germline lookup yields CDR1 LNHDA and CDR2 SQIVND (reference sequence). The CDR3 loop is CASKVRGRDTEAFF. The CDR3 DNA sequence: TGTGCCAGTAAGGTTAGGGGACGGGACACTGAAGCTTTCTTT.

The chain couples TRBV6-2 or TRBV6-3 to TRBJ1-6; the match to TRBD1 covers 10 bases. The ends lost 4 bases at V and 9 bases at J; junction bases unmatched: 9. Germline V CDR1 and CDR2: MNHEY, SVGEGT. The CDR3 totals 16 residues. This CDR3 is CASSSYDRGHSSPLHF. The DNA for the CDR3 is TGTGCCAGCAGTTCCTATGACAGGGGGCATAGTTCACCCCTCCACTTT.

The CDR3 DNA is TGTGCTAGTGGCGCGCGGGACAGCAACTCAACTAATGAAAAACTGTTTTTT. As protein: CASGARDSNSTNEKLFF. The chain is built from TRBV12-5 and TRBJ1-4, with 7 bases identical to TRBD1. Trimming removed 6 bases from V and 0 bases from J; junction bases left unmatched: 10. The germline CDR1 and CDR2 sequences are LGHNT and FRNRAP. The CDR3 totals 17 residues.

The chain recombines TRBV25-1 with TRBJ1-2; weak D call: TRBD1 (5 bases). The CDR3 has 14 amino acids. Germline V gene lookup returns CDR1 MGHDK and CDR2 SYGVNS. V was clipped by 3 bases and J by 4 bases, with 12 bases between them. The CDR3 region is CASSDRVFFYGYTF. CDR3 bases: TGTGCCAGCAGTGACAGGGTCTTCTTCTATGGCTACACCTTC.

This clone has only a few counts. This chain links TRBV7-9 with TRBJ1-1, with D unclear. Germline V CDR1 and CDR2: SEHNR, FQNEAQ (reference sequence). The CDR3 covers 15 residues. V dropped 5 bases and J dropped 4 bases, with 17 bases sitting between them. CDR3 region: CASSHGSGGRTEAFF. CDR3 bases: TGTGCCAGCAGCCACGGTAGTGGAGGGCGCACTGAAGCTTTCTTT.

The V gene is TRBV7-9, the J gene TRBJ2-5; 11 nucleotides agree with TRBD2. The CDR3 has 17 residues. The J segment lost 3 bases and the V segment lost 2 bases, leaving 8 bases of the junction unmatched. The V gene's germline CDR1 is SEHNR and CDR2 FQNEAQ (reference sequence). CDR3 in DNA: TGTGCCAGCAGCTTACGGTATAGCGGGGGGGGCGAAGAGACCCAGTACTTC. This encodes CASSLRYSGGGEETQYF.

The V gene is TRBV21-1, the J gene TRBJ2-7; TRBD1, as called in the table, went unchecked against the DNA. TRBV21-1 constitutes a pseudogene. The CDR3 has 16 amino acids. The CDR3 loop is CASSNFRSTDRDEQYF. The CDR3 DNA is TGTGCCAGCAGCAATTTTAGATCCACCGACAGGGACGAGCAGTACTTC.

This CDR3 is CASSQDWPGANNSPLHF. The CDR3 DNA follows: TGCGCCAGCAGCCAAGATTGGCCAGGGGCCAATAATTCACCCCTCCACTTT. This chain joins TRBV4-3 and TRBJ1-6, with D perhaps matching TRBD1 (6 bases). The CDR3 consists of 17 residues. The germline gives CDR1 LGHNA, CDR2 YSLEER. V shed 0 bases and J shed 5 bases, with 14 bases lying between them.

The chain carries TRBV30 and TRBJ1-1; 7 bases map to TRBD1. The V gene end was trimmed by 4 bases and the J gene end by 6 bases; junction bases not matched to a gene: 5. Per the germline V gene, CDR1 is GTSNPN and CDR2 is SVGIG (reference sequence). The CDR3 is 12 amino acids. Here the CDR3 DNA reads TGTGCCTGGACCCCAGGGGGGGCTGAAGCTTTCTTT. It yields the protein CAWTPGGAEAFF.

The chain employs TRBV28 and TRBJ2-3; 12 bases fit TRBD2. The CDR3 is made up of 16 amino acids. The germline CDR1 and CDR2 sequences are MDHEN and SYDVKM. J gave up 4 bases and V 6 bases, and 8 bases lay outside the gene matches. CDR3 region: CASSRLAGARADTQYF. CDR3 coding DNA: TGTGCCAGCAGCCGACTAGCGGGGGCGAGAGCAGATACGCAGTATTTT.

The chain is built from TRBV19 and TRBJ2-1; TRBD2 agrees at 8 bases. V lost 6 bases, J lost 6 bases, and 7 bases stayed unmatched. Germline CDR1 is LNHDA and CDR2 is SQIVND (reference sequence). The CDR3 contains 14 residues. This chain's CDR3 is CASSPTGGPNEQFF. The DNA of the CDR3 is TGTGCCAGTAGCCCGACGGGGGGGCCCAATGAGCAGTTCTTC.

The rearrangement uses TRBV20-1 and TRBJ1-5, with a tentative D call TRBD1 (5 bases). Germline V gene data show CDR1 as DFQATT and CDR2 as SNEGSKA (reference sequence). The CDR3 length is 13 residues. V was shortened by 3 bases and J by 0 bases, with 6 bases between the two germline ends. CDR3 DNA sequence: TGCAGTGCTAGTCAGGGTAGCAATCAGCCCCAGCATTTT. Its translation: CSASQGSNQPQHF.

The chain joins TRBV19 to TRBJ1-5; no definite D call. Between the trimmed V and J ends, which lost 7 bases and 6 bases, there was a span of 10 bases. The germline CDR1 and CDR2 sequences are LNHDA and SQIVND (reference sequence). There are 12 residues in the CDR3. CDR3 region: CASKIGGQPQHF. CDR3 in DNA: TGTGCCAGTAAAATCGGTGGTCAGCCCCAGCATTTT.

The chain links TRBV5-5 to TRBJ1-5, with 8 positions matching TRBD1. The CDR3 covers 18 residues. CDR1 and CDR2 (germline): SGHKS, YYEKEE (reference sequence). J lost 3 bases, V lost 0 bases, and 11 bases had no gene match. CDR3 nucleotides: TGTGCCAGCAGCTTGGATGTGGGACAGGCGATCCCCAATCAGCCCCAGCATTTT. It codes for CASSLDVGQAIPNQPQHF.

The chain combines TRBV6-5 with TRBJ1-5; D remains unclear. V shed 10 bases and J shed 1 base, with 8 bases lying between them. Germline V gene data show CDR1 as MNHEY and CDR2 as SVGAGI. The CDR3 totals 12 residues. CDR3 DNA: TGTGCCACCCGGCGGAGCAATCAGCCCCAGCATTTT. Translation: CATRRSNQPQHF.

The chain employs TRBV7-2 and TRBJ2-7, with 10 bases lining up with TRBD1. This CDR3 region has 14 residues. The V gene end was trimmed by 5 bases and the J gene end by 7 bases; junction bases not matched to a gene: 8. CDR1 is SGHTA and CDR2 is FQGNSA in the germline V gene. CDR3 sequence reads: CASSAYGTGEEQYF. The CDR3 DNA reads TGTGCCAGCAGCGCTTACGGGACAGGGGAAGAGCAGTACTTC.

The genes are TRBV6-5 and TRBJ2-1, with 9 positions matching TRBD1. The CDR3 length is 15 residues. Germline loops: CDR1 MNHEY, CDR2 SVGAGI. The V gene end was trimmed by 4 bases and the J gene end by 5 bases; junction bases not matched to a gene: 6. The CDR3 spells CASSSGTGPHNEQFF. The CDR3 DNA reads as TGTGCCAGCAGTTCCGGGACAGGGCCCCACAATGAGCAGTTCTTC.

V usage is TRBV9 and J usage is TRBJ2-2; no definite D call. Trimming took off 0 bases at V and 4 bases at J, with 4 bases between the two ends. This CDR3 region has 13 residues. Germline V gene lookup returns CDR1 SGDLS and CDR2 YYNGEE. The CDR3 DNA follows: TGTGCCAGCAGCGTAGGGAGCACCGGGGAGCTGTTTTTT. It encodes CASSVGSTGELFF.

This chain uses TRBV7-2 with TRBJ2-1, with D uncertain. The ends were cut back, 5 bases at V and 6 bases at J, with 14 bases in the middle. In germline, CDR1 is SGHTA, CDR2 FQGNSA. The CDR3 extends over 14 amino acids. CDR3 sequence reads: CASSQSRLGNEQFF. CDR3 bases: TGTGCCAGCAGCCAAAGCCGACTGGGCAATGAGCAGTTCTTC.

The chain couples TRBV5-8 to TRBJ2-5, with D perhaps matching TRBD1 (6 bases). Deletions cut 4 bases from V and 1 base from J, with 17 bases between. The germline V gene has CDR1 SGHTS and CDR2 YDEGEE. This CDR3 contains 16 residues. The CDR3 region has the DNA TGTGCCAGCAGCACGGGACAACCAATCAGCCAAGAGACCCAGTACTTC. This codes for CASSTGQPISQETQYF.

The chain uses TRBV5-3 and TRBJ2-5; TRBD2 matches at 9 bases. TRBV5-3 is an open reading frame, and its role is uncertain. J lost 0 bases, V lost 4 bases, and 4 bases had no gene match. The CDR3 runs to 15 residues. Written as DNA, the CDR3 is TGTGCCAGAAGCGGCGGGGGGGCTGACCAAGAGACCCAGTACTTC. Translation: CARSGGGADQETQYF.

The CDR3 here is CASSEGGGELFF. The CDR3 coding sequence is TGCGCCAGCAGTGAGGGGGGCGGGGAGCTGTTTTTT. V and J are TRBV10-2 and TRBJ2-2; D may match TRBD1 or TRBD2 (5 bases each). This CDR3 contains 12 residues. Looked up from germline, CDR1 is WSHSY and CDR2 is SAAADI. The germline V and J ends were trimmed by 2 bases and 7 bases, with 5 bases remaining between them.

The rearrangement links TRBV7-8 to TRBJ2-1; D is unclear. Germline V gene lookup returns CDR1 SGHVS and CDR2 FQNEAQ. The CDR3 sequence is 13 residues long. The ends were cut back, 3 bases at V and 9 bases at J, with 12 bases in the middle. CDR3 in amino acids: CASSFRFGLEQFF. DNA of the CDR3: TGTGCCAGCAGCTTTCGGTTCGGGCTTGAGCAGTTCTTC.

J is TRBJ2-7 and V is TRBV15, with D possibly being TRBD1 (5 bases). This CDR3 spans 17 amino acids. Germline values: CDR1 LNHNV, CDR2 YYDKDF (reference sequence). Trimming stripped 0 bases from V and 3 bases from J, with 18 bases between. The CDR3 region is CATSRDLPTTRGYEQYF. Written as DNA, the CDR3 is TGTGCCACCAGCAGAGATCTCCCGACAACAAGGGGCTACGAGCAGTACTTC.

The chain has TRBV29-1 and TRBJ1-3; D not certain. Germline V gives CDR1 SQVTM, CDR2 ANQGSEA. This CDR3 has 15 amino acids. V was shortened by 4 bases and J by 1 base, with 14 bases between the two germline ends. CDR3 sequence: CSVVFSGGSGNTIYF. CDR3 sequence (DNA): TGCAGCGTTGTGTTCAGCGGAGGGTCTGGAAACACCATATATTTT. Full variable domain (rest looked up from reference TRBV29-1 and TRBJ1-3): SAVISQKPSRDICQRGTSLTIQCQVDSQVTMMFWYRQQPGQSLTLIATANQGSEATYESGFVIDKFPISRPNLTFSTLTVSNMSPEDSSIYLCSVVFSGGSGNTIYFGEGSWLTVV.

CDR3: CATSRAPTLYTQYF. The CDR3 nucleotides read TGTGCCACCAGCAGAGCCCCTACGCTGTATACGCAGTATTTT. This chain joins TRBV15 and TRBJ2-3; D remains unclear. Trimming pared 1 base from V and 7 bases from J, leaving 12 bases between. CDR3 length equals 14 residues. Germline V lookup: CDR1 LNHNV, CDR2 YYDKDF (reference sequence).